These 24 T cell receptor beta chains came from one sample sequenced in a study of cytomegalovirus exposure and HLA in healthy donors. PCR used 60 Vbeta primers and 13 Jbeta primers. Data came from immunoSEQ multiplex PCR; TCRdb stores just in-frame clones and leaves some out. The sample lists about 190,000 clones, roughly four fifths occurring once. What was sequenced was PBMCs. These receptors came from a woman in her 30s in good health and CMV-seropositive.

The V gene is TRBV6-1, the J gene TRBJ1-2; D remains ambiguous. Germline CDR1 MNHNS, CDR2 SASEGT. V was pared by 2 bases and J by 6 bases, with 10 bases between. The CDR3 has 13 amino acids. The CDR3 DNA sequence: TGTGCCAGCAGTGAATCTCGCGGGAATGGCTACACCTTC. Translation: CASSESRGNGYTF.

The table lists this clone with a few counts. The chain is built from TRBV6-1 and TRBJ1-3; D possibly corresponds to TRBD1 (5 bases). This CDR3 is 13 amino acids long. V lost 10 bases and J lost 0, with 10 bases in between. The V gene's germline CDR1 is MNHNS and CDR2 SASEGT. The CDR3 bases are TGTGCCATCAGAGACAGCTCTGGAAACACCATATATTTT. Translation: CAIRDSSGNTIYF.

This chain uses TRBV7-9 with TRBJ2-5, with 10 bases identical to TRBD2. The CDR3 spans 16 residues. J lost 1 base, V lost 1 base, and 3 bases had no gene match. In germline, CDR1 is SEHNR, CDR2 FQNEAQ (reference sequence). CDR3 protein: CASSLVLAGVQETQYF. The CDR3 coding sequence is TGTGCCAGCAGCTTAGTGCTAGCGGGAGTCCAAGAGACCCAGTACTTC.

The CDR3: CASSPSNTGVGNTGELFF. CDR3 DNA: TGTGCCAGCTCACCGTCAAACACAGGGGTTGGGAACACCGGGGAGCTGTTTTTT. The rearrangement uses TRBV18 and TRBJ2-2; 7 nucleotides agree with TRBD1. Germline values: CDR1 KGHSH, CDR2 LQKENI. Trimming removed 3 bases from V and 1 base from J; junction bases left unmatched: 11. This CDR3 is 18 amino acids long. The full variable domain, its missing parts supplied by reference TRBV18 and TRBJ2-2, is NAGVMQNPRHLVRRRGQEARLRCSPMKGHSHVYWYRQLPEEGLKFMVYLQKENIIDESGMPKERFSAEFPKEGPSILRIQQVVRGDSAAYFCASSPSNTGVGNTGELFFGEGSRLTVL.

This rearrangement joins TRBV2 to TRBJ2-1; D remains unclear. V lost 5 bases and J lost 0, with 11 bases in between. The germline V gene has CDR1 SNHLY and CDR2 FYNNEI. The CDR3 covers 15 residues. The CDR3 DNA is TGTGCCAGCAGTCCCCTTTCGGGCTCCTACAATGAGCAGTTCTTC. Protein: CASSPLSGSYNEQFF. The complete variable domain, with remaining parts taken from reference TRBV2 and TRBJ2-1, reads EPEVTQTPSHQVTQMGQEVILRCVPISNHLYFYWYRQILGQKVEFLVSFYNNEISEKSEIFDDQFSVERPDGSNFTLKIRSTKLEDSAMYFCASSPLSGSYNEQFFGPGTRLTVL.

This chain connects TRBV9 to TRBJ2-1; D gene unclear. Germline assignment: CDR1 SGDLS and CDR2 YYNGEE. The CDR3 runs 15 residues. Trimming took 4 bases from V and 0 from J, leaving 11 bases between them. The CDR3 DNA reads TGTGCCAGCAGCCAGACTCCAAGCTCCTACAATGAGCAGTTCTTC. Its translation: CASSQTPSSYNEQFF.

The chain uses TRBV19 and TRBJ1-5; D is unresolved. The germline gives CDR1 LNHDA, CDR2 SQIVND (reference sequence). The CDR3 has 13 residues. Trimming removed 5 bases at V and 11 bases at J, with 16 bases between. The CDR3 bases are TGTGCCAGTAGTCCTTCCTCTCGGGAGGCCCAGCATTTT. Protein: CASSPSSREAQHF.

V is TRBV5-5 and J is TRBJ2-3; 8 bases are shared with TRBD1. Trimming removed 4 bases from V and 2 bases from J; junction bases left unmatched: 9. Germline V CDR1 and CDR2: SGHKS, YYEKEE (reference sequence). The CDR3 is 16 amino acids. The CDR3 nucleotides read TGTGCCAGCAGCATATTGACAGGGGCTCCCACAGATACGCAGTATTTT. Translating it yields CASSILTGAPTDTQYF.

Concerning this clone itself: At one end the junction does not follow the germline gene, possibly because of a read error. The rearrangement uses TRBV7-9 and TRBJ2-7; 8 positions agree with TRBD1. This CDR3 region has 15 residues. Germline CDR1 reads SEHNR; CDR2 reads FQNEAQ (reference sequence). This CDR3 reads CSSSPRTGNSYEQYF. CDR3 coding DNA: TGTTCCAGCAGCCCCCGGACAGGGAACTCCTACGAGCAGTACTTC.

The chain joins TRBV27 to TRBJ1-1; no clear D gene. Germline V gene sequence: CDR1 MNHEY, CDR2 SMNVEV (reference sequence). Between the trimmed V and J ends, which lost 5 bases and 4 bases, there was a span of 14 bases. This CDR3 contains 14 residues. The CDR3 coding sequence is TGTGCCAGCAGTCGAGCGCCGGCGGCCACTGAAGCTTTCTTT. It codes for CASSRAPAATEAFF.

The chain is built from TRBV4-1 and TRBJ2-5; 11 bases map to TRBD2. The DNA end favors TRBJ2-7, so the J call may be wrong. This CDR3 is 14 amino acids long. The germline CDR1 and CDR2 sequences are MGHRA and YSYEKL. The DNA of the CDR3 is TGCGCCAGCAGCCGGACTAGCGGGTCCTACGAGCAGTACTTC. Amino acids: CASSRTSGSYEQYF.

This chain uses TRBV2 with TRBJ2-1; tentative D call: TRBD2 (5 bases). The V gene lost 1 base and the J gene lost 7 bases, with 8 bases spanning the gap. The CDR3 loop spans 13 amino acids. Germline CDR1 SNHLY, CDR2 FYNNEI. CDR3 region: CASSEGGWNEQFF. Written as DNA, the CDR3 is TGTGCCAGCAGTGAAGGAGGGTGGAATGAGCAGTTCTTC.

This chain joins TRBV28 and TRBJ1-1; 7 bases are shared with TRBD1. The length of the CDR3 is 13 residues. With V trimmed by 6 bases and J by 8 bases, 9 bases remained unmatched. The germline V gene has CDR1 MDHEN and CDR2 SYDVKM. The CDR3 DNA is TGTGCCAGCAGGGCCGGACAGGCCGGGGAAGCTTTCTTT. Translation: CASRAGQAGEAFF.

The genes are TRBV6-4 and TRBJ2-2; no reliable D call. Germline values: CDR1 MRHNA, CDR2 SNTAGT. Between the trimmed V and J ends, which lost 3 bases and 6 bases, there was a span of 8 bases. The CDR3 is 13 amino acids. The CDR3 DNA sequence: TGTGCCAGCAGTGATCGACAATCCGGGGAGCTGTTTTTT. The encoded protein is CASSDRQSGELFF.

This clone was seen a few times. The rearrangement links TRBV7-9 to TRBJ1-1, with D hard to call. V was pared by 1 base and J by 7 bases, with 10 bases between. Germline values: CDR1 SEHNR, CDR2 FQNEAQ (reference sequence). This CDR3 is 13 amino acids long. The chain's CDR3 is CASSLDPTGEAFF. In DNA form, the CDR3 reads TGTGCCAGCAGCTTAGACCCCACCGGTGAAGCTTTCTTT.

J is TRBJ2-1 and V is TRBV28, with TRBD2 matching over 11 bases. Germline V lookup: CDR1 MDHEN, CDR2 SYDVKM. V shed 6 bases, J shed 3 bases, and the junction held 10 bases outside the gene matches. This CDR3 is built from 17 residues. This CDR3 is CASRNSGRAAFYNEQFF. The CDR3 DNA is TGTGCCAGCAGGAATAGCGGGAGGGCCGCCTTCTACAATGAGCAGTTCTTC.

The chain links TRBV5-1 to TRBJ2-3; weak D call: TRBD2 (5 bases). The CDR3 runs 16 residues. V was cut by 6 bases and J by 0 bases, with 17 bases left in between. Germline assignment: CDR1 SGHRS and CDR2 YFSETQ. The chain's CDR3 is CASTSIRTRSTDTQYF. CDR3 sequence (DNA): TGCGCCAGCACCTCGATTAGGACTCGGAGCACAGATACGCAGTATTTT. The full variable domain, with the rest looked up from reference TRBV5-1 and TRBJ2-3, is KAGVTQTPRYLIKTRGQQVTLSCSPISGHRSVSWYQQTPGQGLQFLFEYFSETQRNKGNFPGRFSGRQFSNSRSEMNVSTLELGDSALYLCASTSIRTRSTDTQYFGPGTRLTVL.

This clone was detected only once. Other nucleotide sequences from this sample produce the same CDR3. The gene calls are TRBV7-2 and TRBJ2-7, with D unclear. Trimming shortened V by 1 base and J by 0 bases, and 7 bases separated the two germline ends. Germline CDR1 SGHTA, CDR2 FQGNSA. The CDR3 length is 14 residues. The CDR3 loop is CASSLGHSSYEQYF. CDR3 nucleotide sequence: TGTGCCAGCAGCTTAGGGCACAGCTCCTACGAGCAGTACTTC.

This chain uses TRBV6-1 with TRBJ2-7; 14 nucleotides match TRBD2. Germline CDR1 and CDR2: MNHNS and SASEGT. Trimming cost V 4 bases and J 6 bases; bases outside gene matches: 8. The CDR3 is made up of 16 amino acids. In DNA, the CDR3 is TGTGCCAGCAGTGCGTCCGGGACTAGCGGGAGTCCCGAGCAGTACTTC. Protein sequence: CASSASGTSGSPEQYF.

The genes are TRBV6-4 and TRBJ2-1; 7 bases match TRBD2. Germline V gene data show CDR1 as MRHNA and CDR2 as SNTAGT. The V and J ends lost 4 bases and 10 bases, in that order; junction bases with no gene match: 10. The CDR3 totals 14 residues. The CDR3 bases are TGTGCCAGCAGTGGGCTAGCGGAAGCAGGGGAGCAGTTCTTC. Encoded protein: CASSGLAEAGEQFF.

The gene calls are TRBV11-3 and TRBJ1-1; no clear D gene. V was clipped by 1 base and J by 3 bases, with 6 bases between them. The CDR3 has 13 residues. The germline V gene has CDR1 SGHNT and CDR2 YENEEA. The CDR3 region is CASSLGRYTEAFF. DNA of the CDR3: TGTGCCAGCAGCTTAGGCAGGTACACTGAAGCTTTCTTT.

This clone showed up just once. The chain uses TRBV28 and TRBJ1-2; 9 bases fit TRBD1. CDR1 and CDR2 (germline): MDHEN, SYDVKM. The trim removed 7 bases at V and 8 bases at J, leaving 11 bases unmatched. The CDR3 runs 14 residues. DNA for the CDR3: TGTGCCAGCATTACAGGGGGCGCTGGAGGAGGCTACACCTTC. This codes for CASITGGAGGGYTF.

This clone was seen a few times. The chain employs TRBV28 and TRBJ2-7; D possibly corresponds to TRBD1 (6 bases). V was trimmed by 2 bases and J by 2 bases, leaving 10 bases between them. CDR1 is MDHEN, CDR2 SYDVKM, per germline. The CDR3 covers 14 residues. CDR3 in DNA: TGTGCCAGCAGTTTAGCGGACAGTACCTACGAGCAGTACTTC. Protein product: CASSLADSTYEQYF. Based on the CDR3 plus reference TRBV28 and TRBJ2-7, the full variable domain is DVKVTQSSRYLVKRTGEKVFLECVQDMDHENMFWYRQDPGLGLRLIYFSYDVKMKEKGDIPEGYSVSREKKERFSLILESASTNQTSMYLCASSLADSTYEQYFGPGTRLTVT.

Only a few counts were recorded for this clone. J is TRBJ1-2 and V is TRBV5-1; TRBD1 matches 7 bases. The V gene end was trimmed by 4 bases and the J gene end by 0 bases; junction bases not matched to a gene: 9. Germline V gene lookup returns CDR1 SGHRS and CDR2 YFSETQ. The CDR3 consists of 16 residues. The chain's CDR3 is CASSLYGTATNYGYTF. In DNA form, the CDR3 reads TGCGCCAGCAGCCTCTACGGGACAGCTACTAACTATGGCTACACCTTC.